One T cell receptor (beta chain) is described in this entry. These data originate in a study of T-cell reconstitution after alpha-beta-depleted transplantation in children. The V and J ends lost 2 bases and 0 bases respectively, with 9 bases between them. CDR1 SGHRS and CDR2 YFSETQ come from the germline V gene. This CDR3 spans 15 amino acids. Construction of the TCRbeta library involved unique molecular identifiers. MiXCR was run by TCRdb on the PCR reads, yielding one entry per CDR3 protein. This table holds about 640,000 distinct CDR3 sequences, around 16% found once. Material: PBMCs from the stem cell graft donor, obtained from the stem cell graft. The V gene is TRBV5-1, the J gene TRBJ2-1, with unresolved D. The sequence came from a human donor who donated a stem cell graft to a child with acute myeloid leukemia. The CDR3 here is CASSFDQSSYNEQFF. The CDR3 bases are TGCGCCAGCAGCTTTGACCAGAGCTCCTACAATGAGCAGTTCTTC.